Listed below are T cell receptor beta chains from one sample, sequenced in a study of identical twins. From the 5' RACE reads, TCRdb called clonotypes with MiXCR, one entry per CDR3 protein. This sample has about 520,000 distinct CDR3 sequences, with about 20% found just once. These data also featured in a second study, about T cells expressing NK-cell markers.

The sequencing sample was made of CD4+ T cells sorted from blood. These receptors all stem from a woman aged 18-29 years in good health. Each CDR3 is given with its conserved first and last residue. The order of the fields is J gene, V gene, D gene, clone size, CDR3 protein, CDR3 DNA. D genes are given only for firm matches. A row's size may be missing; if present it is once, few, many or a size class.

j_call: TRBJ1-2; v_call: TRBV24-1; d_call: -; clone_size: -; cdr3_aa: CATSDSNNYGYTF; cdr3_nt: TGTGCCACCAGTGATTCTAATAACTATGGCTACACCTTC
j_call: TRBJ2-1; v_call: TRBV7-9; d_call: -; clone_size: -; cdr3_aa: CASSRRLRSSYNEQFF; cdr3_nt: TGTGCCAGCAGCCGCCGACTAAGAAGCTCCTACAATGAGCAGTTCTTC
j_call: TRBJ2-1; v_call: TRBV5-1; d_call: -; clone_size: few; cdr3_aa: CASSLARTASYNEQFF; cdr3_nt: TGCGCCAGCAGCTTGGCCAGGACAGCTTCCTACAATGAGCAGTTCTTC
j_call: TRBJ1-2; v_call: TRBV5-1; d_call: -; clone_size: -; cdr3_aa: CASSYLQGPGSGYTF; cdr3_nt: TGCGCCAGCAGCTACCTCCAGGGGCCGGGCTCTGGCTACACCTTC
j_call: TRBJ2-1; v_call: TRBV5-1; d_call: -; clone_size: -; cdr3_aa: CASSLAMTGGPYNEQFF; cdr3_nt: TGCGCCAGCAGCTTGGCCATGACGGGGGGCCCCTACAATGAGCAGTTCTTC
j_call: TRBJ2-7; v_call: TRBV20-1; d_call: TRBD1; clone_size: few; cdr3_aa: CSARDAGQGVRDEQYF; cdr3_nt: TGCAGTGCTAGAGACGCGGGACAGGGGGTAAGGGACGAGCAGTACTTC
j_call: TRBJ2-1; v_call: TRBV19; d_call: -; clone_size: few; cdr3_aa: CASSILPGTPRAGQFF; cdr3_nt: TGTGCCAGTAGTATTCTCCCCGGGACTCCTAGAGCGGGGCAGTTCTTC
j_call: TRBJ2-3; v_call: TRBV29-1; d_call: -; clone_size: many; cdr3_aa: CSIPDRYYSDTQYF; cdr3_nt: TGCAGCATCCCGGACAGATATTACTCAGATACGCAGTATTTT
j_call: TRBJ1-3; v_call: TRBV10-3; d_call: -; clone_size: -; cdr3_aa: CAISGQGNTIYF; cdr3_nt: TGTGCCATCAGTGGACAGGGAAACACCATATATTTT
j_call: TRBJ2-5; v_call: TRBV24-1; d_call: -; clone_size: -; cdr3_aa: CATSVTGMETQYF; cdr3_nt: TGTGCCACCAGTGTTACAGGGATGGAGACCCAGTACTTC
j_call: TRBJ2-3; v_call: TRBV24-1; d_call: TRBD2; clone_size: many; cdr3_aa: CATSDPGTSLDTQYF; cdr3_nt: TGTGCCACCAGTGATCCAGGGACTAGCCTAGATACGCAGTATTTT
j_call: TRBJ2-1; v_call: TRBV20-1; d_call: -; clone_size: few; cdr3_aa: CSARVADSNEQFF; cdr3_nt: TGCAGTGCTAGAGTGGCGGACAGCAATGAGCAGTTCTTC
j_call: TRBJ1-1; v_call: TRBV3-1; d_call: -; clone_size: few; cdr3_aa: CASSQEALYTEAFF; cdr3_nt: TGTGCCAGCAGCCAAGAGGCCCTCTACACTGAAGCTTTCTTT
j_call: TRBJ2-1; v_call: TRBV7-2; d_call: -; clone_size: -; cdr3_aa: CASSSTRVLEQFF; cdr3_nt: TGTGCCAGCAGCTCCACTAGGGTCCTTGAGCAGTTCTTC
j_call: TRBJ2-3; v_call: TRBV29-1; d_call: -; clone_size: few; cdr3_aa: CSADSGIDTQYF; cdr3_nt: TGCAGCGCTGACTCAGGGATAGATACGCAGTATTTT
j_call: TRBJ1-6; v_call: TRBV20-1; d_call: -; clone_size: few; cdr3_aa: CSAAGGNSPLHF; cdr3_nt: TGCAGTGCGGCGGGGGGGAATTCACCCCTCCACTTT
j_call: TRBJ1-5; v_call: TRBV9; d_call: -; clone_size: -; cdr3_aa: CASSVSGFGNQPQHF; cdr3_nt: TGTGCCAGCAGCGTATCAGGATTCGGAAATCAGCCCCAGCATTTT
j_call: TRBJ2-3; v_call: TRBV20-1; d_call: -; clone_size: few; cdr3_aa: CSASPRGTDTQYF; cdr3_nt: TGCAGTGCTAGTCCGAGGGGCACAGATACGCAGTATTTT
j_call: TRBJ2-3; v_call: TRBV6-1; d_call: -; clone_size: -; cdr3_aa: CASIPAGQDTQYF; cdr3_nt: TGTGCCAGCATTCCAGCGGGACAAGATACGCAGTATTTT
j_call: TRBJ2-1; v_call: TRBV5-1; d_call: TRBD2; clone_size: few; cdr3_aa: CASSSGLSYNEQFF; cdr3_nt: TGTGCCAGCAGTTCGGGACTATCCTACAATGAGCAGTTCTTC
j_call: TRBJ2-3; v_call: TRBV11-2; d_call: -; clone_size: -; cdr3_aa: CASSLGLDADTQYF; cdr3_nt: TGTGCCAGCAGCTTGGGTCTAGACGCAGATACGCAGTATTTT
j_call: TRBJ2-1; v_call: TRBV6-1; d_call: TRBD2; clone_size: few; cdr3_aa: CASSNPSGDYNEQFF; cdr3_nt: TGTGCCAGCAGCAACCCTAGCGGGGACTACAATGAGCAGTTCTTC
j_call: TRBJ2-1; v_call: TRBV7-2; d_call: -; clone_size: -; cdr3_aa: CASTQFGGRDEQFF; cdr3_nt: TGTGCCAGCACCCAGTTCGGGGGCAGGGATGAGCAGTTCTTC
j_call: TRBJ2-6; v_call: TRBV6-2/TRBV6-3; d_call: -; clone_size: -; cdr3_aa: CASSYGDSGANVLTF; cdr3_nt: TGTGCCAGCAGTTATGGCGACTCTGGGGCCAACGTCCTGACTTTC
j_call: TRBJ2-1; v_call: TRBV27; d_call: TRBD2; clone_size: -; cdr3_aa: CASSLVAGDSYNEQFF; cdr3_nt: TGTGCCAGCAGTTTAGTTGCGGGAGATTCCTACAATGAGCAGTTCTTC
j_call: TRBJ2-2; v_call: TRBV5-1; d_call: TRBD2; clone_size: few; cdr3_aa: CASSSGLPNTGELFF; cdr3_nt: TGCGCCAGCAGCTCGGGACTACCGAACACCGGGGAGCTGTTTTTT
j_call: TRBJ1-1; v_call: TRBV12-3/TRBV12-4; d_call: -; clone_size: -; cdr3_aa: CASSLVQGRNTEAFF; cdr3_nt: TGTGCCAGCAGTTTGGTTCAGGGGAGGAACACTGAAGCTTTCTTT
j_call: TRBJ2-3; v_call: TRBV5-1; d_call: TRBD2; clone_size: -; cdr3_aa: CASSLELAGTDTQYF; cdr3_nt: TGCGCCAGCAGCTTGGAACTAGCGGGGACAGATACGCAGTATTTT
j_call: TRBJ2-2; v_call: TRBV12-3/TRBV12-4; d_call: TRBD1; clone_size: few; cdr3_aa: CASLRDRRFITGELFF; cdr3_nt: TGTGCCAGCCTCCGGGACAGGAGATTTATCACCGGGGAGCTGTTTTTT
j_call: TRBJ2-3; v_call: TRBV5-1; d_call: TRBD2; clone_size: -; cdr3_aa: CASSLASAGVDTQYF; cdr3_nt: TGCGCCAGCAGCTTGGCGTCCGCGGGGGTTGATACGCAGTATTTT
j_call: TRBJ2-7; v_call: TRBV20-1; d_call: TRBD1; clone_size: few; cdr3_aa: CSAPRGQWNRDEQYF; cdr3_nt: TGCAGTGCCCCCCGGGGACAGTGGAACAGGGACGAGCAGTACTTC
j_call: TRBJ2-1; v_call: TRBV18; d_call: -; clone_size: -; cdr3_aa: CASSLNREDEQFF; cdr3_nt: TGTGCCAGCTCACTAAACAGGGAAGACGAGCAGTTCTTC
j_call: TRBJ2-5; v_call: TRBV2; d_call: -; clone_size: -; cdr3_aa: CASSEYFGAGTQYF; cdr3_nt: TGTGCCAGCAGCGAATATTTCGGGGCAGGAACCCAGTACTTC
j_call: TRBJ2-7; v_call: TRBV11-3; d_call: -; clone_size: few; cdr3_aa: CASSLGLGQGEQYF; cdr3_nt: TGTGCCAGCAGCTTAGGACTGGGGCAGGGCGAGCAGTACTTC
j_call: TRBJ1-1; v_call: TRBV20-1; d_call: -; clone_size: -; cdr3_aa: CSAIYRLNTEAFF; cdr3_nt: TGCAGTGCTATTTACAGACTGAACACTGAAGCTTTCTTT
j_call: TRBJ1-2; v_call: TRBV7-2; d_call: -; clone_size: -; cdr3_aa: CASRVGRNYGYTF; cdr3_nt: TGTGCCAGCAGAGTGGGACGAAACTATGGCTACACCTTC